The sequence of this T cell receptor (beta chain) was determined in a study of beta chain features in type 1 diabetes. J gave up 5 bases and V 4 bases, and 6 bases lay outside the gene matches. CDR1 is SGHTA and CDR2 is FQGTGA in the germline V gene. The CDR3 extends over 15 amino acids. Expressed TCRB transcripts were sequenced because the entire RNA isolate underwent reverse transcription. Sequencing was performed with immunoSEQ multiplex PCR; in TCRdb, only in-frame clones are kept and a portion is missing. The profile shows around 250,000 clones, around 24% of them singletons. General study findings and limits: Shortening that was moderate but significant affected the TCRB CDR3s of Type 1 diabetes patients in all four CD4+ subsets.

A note on this clone: What it binds is not known.

The chain links TRBV7-3 to TRBJ2-3, with 10 positions matching TRBD2. This clonotype was sampled from a woman in her 30s with type 1 diabetes. Input material: naive CD4+ T cells from blood. The CDR3 region is CASSSSSGSVDTQYF. The CDR3 DNA reads TGTGCCAGCAGCTCTTCTAGCGGGAGTGTAGATACGCAGTATTTT.